This TCR beta chain was captured in a study of blood T cells in healthy people across ages. It was with a sample-barcoded 5' primer and a J-beta primer mix that a second PCR of about 6 to 11 cycles was run. A template-switch adaptor containing 12 random nucleotides labeled each cDNA molecule. TCRdb reprocessed the 5' RACE reads with MiXCR, giving one entry per CDR3 protein. The sample holds 1.5 million to 2 million distinct CDR3 sequences, 28% seen once. The germline V and J ends were trimmed by 2 bases and 9 bases, with 14 bases remaining between them. This CDR3 has 13 residues. Germline-derived CDR1 and CDR2 are SQVTM and ANQGSEA. For every donor, a draw yielded approximately 9.8 milliliters of peripheral blood. Isolation per sample recovered at least 7 million PBMCs. This clonotype was recorded a few times.

The source of this sequence is a woman aged 25 to 45 in good health. Sequenced input: blood. This rearrangement joins TRBV29-1 to TRBJ2-1; the D gene is possibly TRBD2 (5 bases). The CDR3 here is CSVESPLVVEQFF. CDR3 bases: TGCAGCGTTGAAAGCCCACTAGTCGTTGAGCAGTTCTTC.